This T cell receptor beta chain was captured by sequencing in a study of T cells in Graves' hyperthyroidism and ophthalmopathy. Overall study results and limits: Ophthalmopathy got predicted by the model a median about 6.5 months before its onset.

RNA transcripts were the template for amplifying TCR beta CDR3 regions. When the TCR CDR3 underwent first-round RT-PCR, the HTBI primer set was used. TCRdb ran MiXCR on the multiplex PCR reads and lists one entry per CDR3 protein. The table records about 660,000 distinct CDR3 sequences, about 45% of them present only once. Remarks on this clonotype: Its specificity is unknown.

Between the trimmed V and J ends, which lost 0 bases and 3 bases, there was a span of 17 bases. This CDR3 has 16 amino acids. Germline V lookup: CDR1 DFQATT, CDR2 SNEGSKA (reference sequence). The sequence derives from an adult man with Graves' disease, either hyperthyroidism or ophthalmopathy (not recorded which). Sequencing was performed on peripheral blood or thyroid tissue (not recorded which). V and J are TRBV20-1 and TRBJ1-1, with a possible D match to TRBD1 (5 bases). The CDR3 sequence is CSARDWTSTVHTEAFF. CDR3 coding DNA: TGCAGTGCTAGAGATTGGACATCGACGGTACACACTGAAGCTTTCTTT.